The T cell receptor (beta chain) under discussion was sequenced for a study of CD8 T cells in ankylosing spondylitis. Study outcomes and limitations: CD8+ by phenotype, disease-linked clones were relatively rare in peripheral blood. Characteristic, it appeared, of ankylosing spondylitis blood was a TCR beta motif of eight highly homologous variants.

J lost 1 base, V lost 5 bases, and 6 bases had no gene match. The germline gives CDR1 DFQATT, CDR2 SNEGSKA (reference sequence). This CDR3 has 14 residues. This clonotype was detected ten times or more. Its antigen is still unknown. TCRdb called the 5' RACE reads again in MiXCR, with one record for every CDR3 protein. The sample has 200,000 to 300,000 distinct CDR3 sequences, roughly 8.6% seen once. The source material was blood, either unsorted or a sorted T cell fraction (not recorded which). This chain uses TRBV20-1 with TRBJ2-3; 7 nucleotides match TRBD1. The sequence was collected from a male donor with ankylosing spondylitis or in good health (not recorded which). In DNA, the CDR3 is TGCAGTGCTGGATGGACAGGAGGCACAGATACGCAGTATTTT. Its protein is CSAGWTGGTDTQYF.